This TCR beta chain was profiled in a study of T cell changes during pregnancy in multiple sclerosis (dated by TCRdb to between 2019 and 2020). About the full investigation: Changes in the T cell repertoire over the course of pregnancy were examined in this study in women with multiple sclerosis.

The library relied on the immunoSEQ multiplex PCR assay. What TCRdb holds here is the immuneACCESS table cut down to in-frame rearrangements. Part of the clones is not present; checked against another copy, under half of the missing clones reflect an unresolved V gene, and the others are unexplained. The sample has 65,000 to 90,000 clones on record, roughly nine tenths of them singletons. The ten largest clones add up to approximately 3.3% of the sample. With respect to this clone: Its antigen specificity is not known. No much larger clone exists at a distance of one base, and base qualities are not known.

V is pared back by 3 bases and J by 4 bases, with 13 bases lying between the germline termini. The germline V gene (reference sequence) provides CDR1 WNHNN and CDR2 SYGVQD. The CDR3 runs 14 residues from the cysteine to the phenylalanine. The kept DNA is CDR3 alone, 42 bases in frame from the first base. Specimen: PBMCs, collected in the first trimester of pregnancy. The sequence joins TRBV10-1 to TRBJ2-7, with TRBD2 tentatively as D gene (7 bases match). The clonotype comes from a female donor in good health, serving as a control in a pregnancy study. Some clones in this sample may be carry-over from other donors' samples. CDR3 reads: CASSEGGGEYEQYF. The nucleotides read TGCGCCAGCAGTGAAGGAGGGGGGGAGTACGAGCAGTACTTC.